This T cell receptor (beta chain) stems from a study of glioma-infiltrating T cells after dendritic cell vaccination. The study, taken as a whole, reports: Higher pretreatment TIL content predicted longer progression-free time and survival.

As to time point: after dendritic cell vaccination, including at tumor progression/relapse. None of the glioblastoma patients had an isocitrate dehydrogenase mutation. Sequenced by immunoSEQ multiplex PCR; TCRdb stores in-frame clones only, minus some. The sample consists of 75,000 to 95,000 clones, over 75% of them appearing once. This clone was seen a handful of times. Its antigen is unidentified. This CDR3 has 14 residues. Germline V gene data show CDR1 as SGHVS and CDR2 as FNYEAQ. Deletions cut 1 base from V and 6 bases from J, with 11 bases between. The source was blood, collected after dendritic cell vaccination. This chain joins TRBV7-6 and TRBJ2-3; D gene ambiguous. The clonotype was recovered from a human donor with glioblastoma. The CDR3 coding sequence is TGTGCCAGCAGCTTAGTCAGTTACGGGGATACGCAGTATTTT. This codes for CASSLVSYGDTQYF. Full variable domain (outside the CDR3, taken from reference TRBV7-6 and TRBJ2-3): GAGVSQSPRYKVTKRGQDVALRCDPISGHVSLYWYRQALGQGPEFLTYFNYEAQQDKSGLPNDRFSAERPEGSISTLTIQRTEQRDSAMYRCASSLVSYGDTQYFGPGTRLTVL.